These 8 T cell receptor beta chains came from one sample sequenced in a study of OX40 agonist ivuxolimab in advanced cancers. Data came from immunoSEQ multiplex PCR; TCRdb stores just in-frame clones and leaves some out. The profile shows around 58,000 clones, 85% to 95% of them singletons. The sample in question was CD4+ or CD8+ T cells sorted from blood, obtained in a trial of the OX40 agonist ivuxolimab. The receptors come from an adult with an advanced solid tumor such as melanoma, head and neck, liver or kidney cancer.

CDR3 in amino acids: CSAKTSLYEQYF. DNA of the CDR3: TGCAGCGCGAAGACTAGTCTCTACGAGCAGTACTTC. The J gene is TRBJ2-7, the V gene TRBV29-1, with D perhaps TRBD2 (6 bases). The CDR3 consists of 12 residues. Germline values: CDR1 SQVTM, CDR2 ANQGSEA. Deletions cut 7 bases from V and 3 bases from J, with 13 bases between.

The CDR3 DNA reads as TGTGCCAGCAGCCCAACGGGGACAATATACGAGCAGTACTTC. Amino acids: CASSPTGTIYEQYF. The chain links TRBV9 to TRBJ2-7; weak D call: TRBD1 (6 bases). CDR3 length: 14 amino acids. Germline V CDR1 and CDR2: SGDLS, YYNGEE. V lost 4 bases and J 4 bases, leaving 15 bases between the germline ends.

The CDR3 here is CASSPAGGSNYGYTF. DNA for the CDR3: TGTGCCAGCAGTCCAGCAGGGGGCAGCAACTATGGCTACACCTTC. The V call is TRBV28, the J call TRBJ1-2, with 8 nucleotides matching TRBD1. V lost 5 bases, J lost 2 bases, and 7 bases stayed unmatched. The CDR3 is 15 residues long. Per the germline V gene, CDR1 is MDHEN and CDR2 is SYDVKM.

The chain joins TRBV4-2 to TRBJ2-7; 10 nucleotides align to TRBD2. V was pared by 0 bases and J by 0 bases, with 11 bases of the junction left unmatched. CDR1 and CDR2 (germline): LGHNA, YNFKEQ. The CDR3 length is 19 residues. The CDR3 loop reads CASSQDPWGAGGSSYEQYF. The CDR3 DNA is TGTGCCAGCAGCCAAGATCCCTGGGGAGCGGGGGGGAGCTCCTACGAGCAGTACTTC.

J is TRBJ2-7 and V is TRBV7-2; 13 positions agree with TRBD2. Germline CDR1 is SGHTA and CDR2 is FQGNSA. J gave up 3 bases and V 5 bases, and 4 bases lay outside the gene matches. CDR3 length: 15 residues. CDR3 in amino acids: CASSRTSGSNYEQYF. The CDR3 DNA follows: TGTGCCAGCAGCCGGACTAGCGGGAGTAACTACGAGCAGTACTTC.

V is TRBV29-1 and J is TRBJ2-1; TRBD2 agrees at 9 bases. CDR1 and CDR2 (germline): SQVTM, ANQGSEA. The CDR3 has 13 amino acids. J was trimmed by 7 bases and V by 6 bases; bases with no gene match: 7. CDR3 region: CSVLSGSLNEQFF. As DNA, the CDR3 is TGCAGCGTACTTAGCGGGAGTTTAAATGAGCAGTTCTTC.

The rearrangement uses TRBV19 and TRBJ2-1, with 9 nucleotides matching TRBD2. Trimming removed 0 bases from V and 4 bases from J; junction bases left unmatched: 4. The CDR3 has 16 amino acids. The V gene's germline CDR1 is LNHDA and CDR2 SQIVND (reference sequence). In nucleotides, the CDR3 is TGTGCCAGTAGTATAGAAGGTCTAGCGGGGTACAATGAGCAGTTCTTC. Its protein product is CASSIEGLAGYNEQFF.

V is TRBV13 and J is TRBJ2-7; D not resolved. This CDR3 is 13 amino acids long. CDR1 is PRHDT, CDR2 FYEKMQ, per germline (reference sequence). Between the trimmed V and J ends, which lost 3 bases and 4 bases, there was a span of 10 bases. Here the CDR3 reads CASSFTRQYEQYF. DNA of the CDR3: TGTGCCAGCAGCTTCACCCGCCAGTACGAGCAGTACTTC. Filled out from reference TRBV13 and TRBJ2-7, the complete variable domain reads AAGVIQSPRHLIKEKRETATLKCYPIPRHDTVYWYQQGPGQDPQFLISFYEKMQSDKGSIPDRFSAQQFSDYHSELNMSSLELGDSALYFCASSFTRQYEQYFGPGTRLTVT.